This entry lists 9 T cell receptor beta chains sequenced from one sample in a study of beta chain features in type 1 diabetes. Study-wide findings and caveats: People with Type 1 diabetes carried modestly yet significantly shorter TCRB CDR3s in all four CD4+ subsets.

Which antigens these TCRs recognize remains unknown. Every bit of the isolated RNA underwent reverse transcription, so sequencing read expressed TCRB transcripts. Generated by immunoSEQ multiplex PCR, the TCRdb table keeps only in-frame clones and is missing some. The sample consists of some 350,000 clones, about 10% of them appearing once. Material: central memory CD4+ T cells from blood. The receptors originated from a man aged 25-40 years with type 1 diabetes.

The chain couples TRBV9 to TRBJ2-5; no definite D call. This CDR3 has 12 residues. Trimming cost V 0 bases and J 3 bases, with 3 bases left between them. The germline CDR1 and CDR2 sequences are SGDLS and YYNGEE. The CDR3 sequence: CASSVEEETQYF. Here the CDR3 DNA reads TGTGCCAGCAGCGTAGAGGAAGAGACCCAGTACTTC.

The chain has TRBV7-8 and TRBJ2-6; 7 bases match TRBD1. From germline, CDR1 is SGHVS and CDR2 FQNEAQ. V shed 4 bases and J 0 bases; nucleotides not matched to a gene: 6. The CDR3 has 17 residues. CDR3 in DNA: TGTGCCAGCAGCTGGGTAGGGGGCCGCTCTGGGGCCAACGTCCTGACTTTC. Translated: CASSWVGGRSGANVLTF.

The V gene is TRBV25-1, the J gene TRBJ1-6; possible D gene TRBD1, 5 bases. Germline lookup yields CDR1 MGHDK and CDR2 SYGVNS. Trimming pared 5 bases from V and 10 bases from J, leaving 9 bases between. The CDR3 totals 12 residues. DNA for the CDR3: TGTGCCAGCAGTCAGGGTATCTCACCCCTCCACTTT. Its protein product is CASSQGISPLHF.

This clone was detected a few times. The chain joins TRBV5-1 to TRBJ1-1; D might be TRBD1 (5 bases). Germline CDR1 is SGHRS and CDR2 is YFSETQ. This CDR3 is 13 amino acids long. V gave up 8 bases and J gave up 4 bases, with 15 bases separating them. CDR3 amino acids: CASYIGAPTEAFF. The CDR3 DNA is TGCGCCAGTTATATCGGGGCGCCCACTGAAGCTTTCTTT.

A few counts support this clone. The chain is built from TRBV7-2 and TRBJ2-1, with D unclear. Trimming left V 6 bases short and J 6 bases short, with 12 bases between. Germline V lookup: CDR1 SGHTA, CDR2 FQGNSA. This CDR3 region has 13 residues. CDR3: CASRAYNLNEQFF. CDR3 sequence (DNA): TGTGCCAGCAGGGCATACAATCTCAATGAGCAGTTCTTC.

This clone has at least ten counts. V usage is TRBV4-3 and J usage is TRBJ2-3; 8 bases are a match to TRBD1. The V and J ends lost 4 bases and 6 bases, in that order; junction bases with no gene match: 15. CDR1 is LGHNA and CDR2 is YSLEER in the germline V gene. This CDR3 has 17 amino acids. CDR3 nucleotides: TGCGCCAGCAGCCCATTTTTCGACAGGGGAATTTGGGATACGCAGTATTTT. Its protein product is CASSPFFDRGIWDTQYF.

The V call is TRBV6-5, the J call TRBJ2-1; weak D call: TRBD2 (6 bases). V was cut by 4 bases and J by 7 bases, with 14 bases left in between. Germline CDR1 and CDR2: MNHEY and SVGAGI. The CDR3 is made up of 14 amino acids. The CDR3 DNA sequence: TGTGCCAGCAGTTTTGGGACTGGGGCGAATGAGCAGTTCTTC. This gives the protein CASSFGTGANEQFF.

Points on this clone: Additional DNA sequences in this sample encode the identical CDR3. The chain is built from TRBV20-1 and TRBJ2-7; D gene unclear. The V and J ends lost 6 bases and 0 bases respectively, with 3 bases between them. Germline CDR1 DFQATT, CDR2 SNEGSKA (reference sequence). The CDR3 consists of 10 residues. CDR3 DNA sequence: TGCAGTGCGAGCTCCTACGAGCAGTACTTC. This codes for CSASSYEQYF.

This clone came up a few times. The chain has TRBV5-1 and TRBJ2-7, with TRBD2 matching 8 bases. V shed 3 bases, J shed 4 bases, and the junction held 3 bases outside the gene matches. This CDR3 is 13 amino acids long. Germline-derived CDR1 and CDR2 are SGHRS and YFSETQ. The chain's CDR3 is CASSSGLGYEQYF. The CDR3 bases are TGCGCCAGCAGCTCGGGACTAGGGTACGAGCAGTACTTC.